This entry concerns a single T cell receptor beta chain. Its specificity is not known. It is likely a read error: a sequence one base away is far more abundant. Naive CD8 T cells, phenotype CD8+CD4-CCR7+CD45RA+, were sorted. Bulk TCR libraries used previously described methods and listed TCR primers. TCRdb reanalysed the PCR reads using MiXCR and keeps one entry per CDR3 protein. This table holds a few hundred thousand distinct CDR3 sequences, about 25% found once. The length of the CDR3 is 13 residues. This sample is part of a study of molecular identifiers for immune sequencing clone quantification. Whole-study results and caveats: Among effectors, clones above 20 RNA copies held over 98% of molecules; among naive cells, under 1%. For highly expanded clones, sizes could be underestimated when identical TCR molecules share a barcode.

The sequenced sample was naive CD8+ T cells from blood, with Jurkat cell RNA spiked in. The subset: FACS-sorted CD8+CD4-CCR7+CD45RA+ naive T cells. This TCR was sampled from a human donor in good health. Some libraries in this study had Jurkat cell RNA spiked in. The rearrangement uses TRBV12-3 or TRBV12-4 and TRBJ1-1; D gene ambiguous. The CDR3 loop reads CASSFGVNTGAFF. In DNA, the CDR3 is TGTGCCAGCAGTTTCGGGGTAAACACTGGAGCTTTCTTT.